These 25 T cell receptor beta chains came from one sample sequenced in a study of STAT5B mutations in CD4+ large granular lymphocyte leukemia. Measured with immunoSEQ multiplex PCR; TCRdb has only the in-frame clones, and not every one. The table records approximately 31,000 clones, 55% to 80% of them present only once. The source material was CD4+ T cells from blood buffy coats. These receptors all come from a human donor in good health.

V is TRBV28 and J is TRBJ2-7; 11 bases are a match to TRBD1. The CDR3 extends over 12 amino acids. Germline V gene sequence: CDR1 MDHEN, CDR2 SYDVKM. Unmatched junction bases numbered 4, after V lost 10 bases and J lost 5 bases. This chain's CDR3 is CAIPGQGDEQYF. In DNA form, the CDR3 reads TGTGCCATTCCGGGACAGGGGGACGAGCAGTACTTC.

The J gene is TRBJ1-5, the V gene TRBV28; TRBD1 matches 7 bases. Germline CDR1 MDHEN, CDR2 SYDVKM. The CDR3 totals 16 residues. V lost 4 bases and J lost 9; bases outside the gene matches: 15. CDR3 sequence (DNA): TGTGCCAGCAGTTCCCAAAGGGGACAGCATACATCGCCCCAGCATTTT. Translated, it gives CASSSQRGQHTSPQHF. The whole variable domain, remainder taken from reference TRBV28 and TRBJ1-5, is DVKVTQSSRYLVKRTGEKVFLECVQDMDHENMFWYRQDPGLGLRLIYFSYDVKMKEKGDIPEGYSVSREKKERFSLILESASTNQTSMYLCASSSQRGQHTSPQHFGDGTRLSIL.

This sequence joins TRBV6-5 and TRBJ1-2; no clear D gene. The V gene's germline CDR1 is MNHEY and CDR2 SVGAGI. Deletions cut 5 bases from V and 4 bases from J, with 8 bases between. The CDR3 runs 12 residues. The CDR3 sequence is CASSRGFYGYTF. CDR3 DNA sequence: TGTGCCAGCAGTAGAGGGTTCTATGGCTACACCTTC.

By share of the sample, this clone is medium-sized. The chain links TRBV10-3 to TRBJ1-5; D is uncertain. Germline loops: CDR1 ENHRY, CDR2 SYGVKD. The V end lost 8 bases, the J end lost 4 bases, and 9 bases lay between the germline ends. The CDR3 has 12 residues. The DNA for the CDR3 is TGTGCCATCGCGGAACAAAATCAGCCCCAGCATTTT. Residues: CAIAEQNQPQHF.

The chain couples TRBV5-6 to TRBJ1-2; D not certain. The CDR3 has 14 residues. CDR1 and CDR2 (germline): SGHDT, YYEEEE. The V end lost 4 bases, the J end lost 4 bases, and 14 bases lay between the germline ends. The DNA for the CDR3 is TGTGCCAGCAGCCGAGATCACCCGGGCTATGGCTACACCTTC. Residues: CASSRDHPGYGYTF.

Remarks on this clone: Germline and junction disagree at one end, which may indicate a read error. The chain joins TRBV28 to TRBJ2-2; D gene uncertain. The germline V gene has CDR1 MDHEN and CDR2 SYDVKM. CDR3 length: 12 residues. CDR3 sequence (DNA): TGTGCCAGCAGCGAAAACACCGCGGAGCTGTTTTTT. Amino acid sequence: CASSENTAELFF.

V and J are TRBV7-2 and TRBJ2-3, with 14 positions matching TRBD2. V dropped 4 bases and J dropped 5; count of bases not matched to a gene: 8. The CDR3 covers 17 residues. Germline values: CDR1 SGHTA, CDR2 FQGNSA. CDR3 amino acids: CASSSRLAGGQRDTQYF. The CDR3 bases are TGTGCCAGCAGCTCAAGACTAGCGGGGGGGCAACGAGATACGCAGTATTTT.

J is TRBJ1-2 and V is TRBV4-3, with TRBD1 identical over 7 bases. CDR3 length equals 13 residues. Trimming at V came to 0 bases and at J to 8 bases, leaving 3 bases not matched to a gene. Germline V lookup: CDR1 LGHNA, CDR2 YSLEER. The CDR3 sequence is CASSQDQGGGYTF. The CDR3 bases are TGCGCCAGCAGCCAAGATCAAGGGGGCGGCTACACCTTC.

The V gene is TRBV21-1, the J gene TRBJ2-1; the DNA was not used to check the table's D call, TRBD1. TRBV21-1 is shown as a pseudogene. This CDR3 contains 14 residues. The CDR3 sequence is CDTLWDRDYNEQFF. The CDR3 DNA reads as TGTGACACCCTATGGGACAGGGACTACAATGAGCAGTTCTTC.

This clone was seen once. A read error may account for a junction end that differs from germline. The chain joins TRBV5-1 to TRBJ2-7; tentative D call: TRBD1 (5 bases). The CDR3 sequence is 14 residues long. Germline lookup yields CDR1 SGHRS and CDR2 YFSETQ. The CDR3 DNA reads as TGCGCCAGCAGCTTGGAGGGGATCTCCTCCGAGCAGTACTTC. Encoded protein: CASSLEGISSEQYF.

The gene calls are TRBV7-2 and TRBJ2-2; the D is unclear. Per germline, CDR1 SGHTA and CDR2 FQGNSA. The length of the CDR3 is 15 residues. V dropped 2 bases and J dropped 5 bases, with 12 bases sitting between them. The CDR3 loop reads CASSLTARGTGELFF. In DNA form, the CDR3 reads TGTGCCAGCAGCTTAACGGCACGTGGGACCGGGGAGCTGTTTTTT.

The chain employs TRBV5-1 and TRBJ1-4; TRBD1 aligns across 10 bases. With V trimmed by 3 bases and J by 8 bases, 7 bases remained unmatched. CDR3 length equals 15 residues. Looked up from germline, CDR1 is SGHRS and CDR2 is YFSETQ. CDR3 amino acids: CASSWIGTGEEKLFF. CDR3 DNA: TGCGCCAGCAGCTGGATAGGGACAGGGGAAGAAAAACTGTTTTTT.

This clone is medium-sized within its sample. The rearrangement links TRBV27 to TRBJ1-2, with 7 bases matching TRBD1. Trimming at V came to 5 bases and at J to 8 bases, leaving 8 bases not matched to a gene. Germline V lookup: CDR1 MNHEY, CDR2 SMNVEV (reference sequence). The CDR3 sequence is 13 residues long. This chain's CDR3 is CASSENRGGGYTF. CDR3 nucleotides: TGTGCCAGCAGTGAAAACAGGGGAGGAGGCTACACCTTC.

This clone was detected only a few times. The chain carries TRBV7-8 and TRBJ1-6; the match to TRBD1 covers 9 bases. This CDR3 contains 16 residues. Trimming took 1 base from V and 9 from J; bases not matched to a gene: 7. Germline loops: CDR1 SGHVS, CDR2 FQNEAQ. The CDR3 DNA follows: TGTGCCAGCAGCTTAGTCGGACAGGGGAATATTTCACCCCTCCACTTT. It translates to CASSLVGQGNISPLHF. Variable domain in full (rest from reference TRBV7-8 and TRBJ1-6): GAGVSQSPRYKVAKRGQDVALRCDPISGHVSLFWYQQALGQGPEFLTYFQNEAQLDKSGLPSDRFFAERPEGSVSTLKIQRTQQEDSAVYLCASSLVGQGNISPLHFGNGTRLTVT.

This rearrangement joins TRBV7-9 to TRBJ1-5, with D uncertain. Germline loops: CDR1 SEHNR, CDR2 FQNEAQ (reference sequence). Trimming removed 1 base from V and 7 bases from J, with 5 bases in between. The CDR3 runs to 12 residues. The CDR3 reads CASSLDRQPQHF. The CDR3 nucleotides read TGTGCCAGCAGCTTAGATAGGCAGCCCCAGCATTTT.

V gene TRBV7-2 combines with J gene TRBJ2-5; no clear D gene. Trimming cost V 5 bases and J 4 bases, with 8 bases left between them. Germline V gene lookup returns CDR1 SGHTA and CDR2 FQGNSA. This CDR3 has 12 residues. The CDR3, as DNA: TGTGCCAGCAGCCGCATTACAGAGACCCAGTACTTC. Protein product: CASSRITETQYF.

This chain links TRBV29-1 with TRBJ2-3; 7 bases line up with TRBD1. Germline assignment: CDR1 SQVTM and CDR2 ANQGSEA. V lost 7 bases to trimming and J lost 4 bases; unmatched junction nucleotides: 5. This CDR3 region has 12 residues. The DNA of the CDR3 is TGCAGCGCGGACAGGCTTTCAGATACGCAGTATTTT. Translating gives CSADRLSDTQYF.

The chain combines TRBV5-1 with TRBJ2-2; no clear D. The germline CDR1 and CDR2 sequences are SGHRS and YFSETQ. The CDR3 is made up of 14 amino acids. The V and J ends lost 0 bases and 4 bases respectively, with 7 bases between them. The CDR3 DNA is TGCGCCAGCAGCTTGGATCAGACCACCGGGGAGCTGTTTTTT. It encodes CASSLDQTTGELFF.

The rearrangement uses TRBV6-5 and TRBJ1-6; TRBD1 matches 7 bases. V lost 5 bases, J lost 11 bases, and 12 bases stayed unmatched. The germline V gene has CDR1 MNHEY and CDR2 SVGAGI. This CDR3 is 15 amino acids long. In DNA form, the CDR3 reads TGTGCCAGCAGTGGGTCCCGACAGGGTGCGACACCCCTCCACTTT. As protein: CASSGSRQGATPLHF.

This chain connects TRBV21-1 to TRBJ2-2; the table gives TRBD2 as D, unverified against the DNA. TRBV21-1 is given as a pseudogene. The CDR3 length is 15 residues. CDR3 region: CASSKASGRTGELFF. CDR3 DNA sequence: TGTGCCAGCAGCAAAGCGTCGGGGAGAACCGGGGAGCTGTTTTTT.

The rearrangement uses TRBV19 and TRBJ2-2; 8 bases line up with TRBD1. The trim removed 7 bases at V and 6 bases at J, leaving 10 bases unmatched. There are 15 residues in the CDR3. Germline V gene sequence: CDR1 LNHDA, CDR2 SQIVND (reference sequence). The CDR3 nucleotides read TGTGCCAGTAATTACATAGGACAGGGATCCGGGGAGCTGTTTTTT. Translated: CASNYIGQGSGELFF.

The chain joins TRBV4-3 to TRBJ1-3; the D is unclear. The germline gives CDR1 LGHNA, CDR2 YSLEER. Trimming took 1 base from V and 2 from J, leaving 9 bases between them. The CDR3 is 15 amino acids. CDR3 sequence (DNA): TGCGCCAGCAGCCAAGTTGCGTCCCCTGGAAACACCATATATTTT. This sequence encodes CASSQVASPGNTIYF.

The rearrangement uses TRBV27 and TRBJ2-7, with TRBD1 matching over 7 bases. The CDR3 extends over 16 amino acids. Germline V lookup: CDR1 MNHEY, CDR2 SMNVEV (reference sequence). J was trimmed by 3 bases and V by 7 bases; bases with no gene match: 15. CDR3 sequence reads: CASMRQGVGIGYEQYF. In nucleotides, the CDR3 is TGTGCCAGCATGAGGCAGGGGGTGGGAATAGGCTACGAGCAGTACTTC.

The rearrangement links TRBV4-3 to TRBJ2-5; maybe TRBD1 (5 bases). The germline V gene has CDR1 LGHNA and CDR2 YSLEER. V shed 1 base and J shed 5 bases, with 17 bases lying between them. The CDR3 contains 16 residues. CDR3 residues: CASSQAGWAGRETQYF. CDR3 nucleotides: TGCGCCAGCAGCCAAGCTGGTTGGGCAGGGCGGGAGACCCAGTACTTC.

This chain connects TRBV4-3 to TRBJ2-4, with a tentative D call TRBD1 (5 bases). Germline loops: CDR1 LGHNA, CDR2 YSLEER. Trimming took off 2 bases at V and 2 bases at J, with 10 bases between the two ends. CDR3 length: 15 residues. In nucleotides, the CDR3 is TGCGCCAGCAGCCAAAATCCAGGGTCCAAAAACATTCAGTACTTC. Translation gives CASSQNPGSKNIQYF.